The source of this T cell receptor (beta chain) is a study of CD8 T cells in ankylosing spondylitis. TCRdb re-called the 5' RACE reads with MiXCR, one entry per CDR3 protein. Of 250,000 or so distinct CDR3 sequences listed, 10% were seen once; the top ten hold around 2.6%. Notes on the study in general: From matched ankylosing spondylitis synovial fluid, disease-linked clones were reportedly recovered at significantly enriched levels. Disease-linked clones bore a CD8+ phenotype, appearing relatively rarely in peripheral blood. Characteristic, it appeared, of ankylosing spondylitis blood was a TCR beta motif of eight highly homologous variants.

This clonotype was detected many times. The antigen is undetermined. Trimming left V 8 bases short and J 6 bases short, with 13 bases between. This CDR3 spans 12 amino acids. This TCR was recovered from a male donor with ankylosing spondylitis or in good health (not recorded which). The source material was blood, either unsorted or a sorted T cell fraction (not recorded which). V usage is TRBV12-3 or TRBV12-4 and J usage is TRBJ1-1; no clear D. The DNA for the CDR3 is TGTGCCAGCCTATCGGAGGCCGCTGAAGCTTTCTTT. Residues: CASLSEAAEAFF.